The source of this T cell receptor beta chain is a study of T cells in tumors after PD-1 blockade. Study context: Daily vismodegib 150 mg continued in a subset of anti-PD-1-treated patients. Blood samples averaged about 110,000 templates (range roughly 24,000-290,000) and 36,536 unique clonotypes. Study-level points and caveats: Peripheral recruitment is suggested, as some novel exhausted tumor clones were in pre-treatment blood.

This table comes from immunoSEQ multiplex PCR, and its TCRdb copy is limited to in-frame clones, with some not included. This table holds some 20,000 clones, 81% found once. The CDR3 has 13 residues. The ends lost 6 bases at V and 7 bases at J; junction bases unmatched: 4. Worth noting for this clone: The target antigen is unknown.

The receptor comes from a human donor with advanced basal cell or squamous cell carcinoma (not recorded which). This chain connects TRBV12-3 or TRBV12-4 to TRBJ2-4; 9 positions agree with TRBD1. Sequenced here: PBMCs, sampled after anti-PD-1 therapy. CDR3 in DNA: TGTGCCAGCAGGGGGACAGGGACCAACATTCAGTACTTC. Translation gives CASRGTGTNIQYF.